This TCR beta chain was recovered during a study of spatial heterogeneity in lung cancer. Study-wide context: Alpha-chain detections were consistently fewer than beta-chain detections among the sequences. Study findings and constraints: Ubiquitous expanded tumor TCRs were observed in blood more at resection than follow-up.

Time point defined: sample taken at primary tumor resection. Unsorted tumor, nontumor lung tissue or cryopreserved PBMC supplied the whole RNA. The approximately 70 donors had untreated early-stage non-small cell lung cancer. CDR1 and CDR2 (germline): LGHDT, YNNKEL (reference sequence). V was pared by 0 bases and J by 3 bases, with 12 bases between. CDR3 length: 16 amino acids. Comments on this clonotype: Its target is unknown.

Every molecule of TCR cDNA had its own unique molecular identifier. Using its own MiXCR run on the 5' RACE reads, TCRdb lists one record per CDR3 protein. The sample has approximately 38,000 distinct CDR3 sequences; 4.5% to 6% are singletons. The receptor was derived from a male donor with early-stage non-small cell lung cancer. Sequencing used PBMCs, obtained at surgery. The chain links TRBV3-1 to TRBJ1-5, with TRBD1 as a possible D gene (5 bases). The DNA for the CDR3 is TGTGCCAGCAGCCAAGATCAGCCAGGGCACAATCAGCCCCAGCATTTT. It specifies CASSQDQPGHNQPQHF.